This is a list of T cell receptor beta chains from one sample in a study of T cell responses to AZD1222 COVID-19 vaccine. Assay: immunoSEQ multiplex PCR; the TCRdb copy retains only in-frame clones and omits some. The sample consists of 85,000 or so clones, approximately 90% of them appearing once. The sample consisted of peripheral blood, taken on day 0 of AZD1222 vaccination. The receptors were sampled from an adult in good health. Both conserved end residues are part of each CDR3. The D gene is left open where the match is weak. Where a row states a size, it is once, few, many or the class of an expanded clone; other rows omit it.

d_call j_call clone_size v_call cdr3_aa cdr3_nt
. TRBJ2-2 . TRBV7-3 CASSLVGQRTGELFF TGTGCCAGCAGCTTAGTAGGACAACGCACCGGGGAGCTGTTTTTT
TRBD2 TRBJ2-1 . TRBV6-2/TRBV6-3 CASSSIPLGLAGARDNEQFF TGTGCCAGCAGTTCCATCCCCCTAGGACTAGCGGGGGCCCGGGACAATGAGCAGTTCTTC
. TRBJ2-1 . TRBV11-2 CASSPTRGHNEQFF TGTGCCAGCAGTCCTACTAGAGGGCACAATGAGCAGTTCTTC
TRBD2 TRBJ2-7 . TRBV27 CASSRRTSGGPGTIEQYF TGTGCCAGCAGCCGACGGACTAGCGGGGGGCCGGGGACTATCGAGCAGTACTTC
. TRBJ2-2 . TRBV6-5 CASSHREDTGELFF TGTGCCAGCAGCCACAGGGAGGACACCGGGGAGCTGTTTTTT
. TRBJ1-5 . TRBV19 CASNAGGSNQPQHF TGTGCCAGTAATGCGGGGGGGAGCAATCAGCCCCAGCATTTT
. TRBJ1-2 once TRBV14 CASSQGQNYGYTF TGTGCCAGCAGCCAAGGACAGAACTATGGCTACACCTTC
. TRBJ2-2 . TRBV6-5 CASSYSFGGSGELFF TGTGCCAGCAGTTACTCGTTCGGAGGGTCCGGGGAGCTGTTTTTT
TRBD1 TRBJ1-6 . TRBV30 CAWRAGGAFINSPLHF TGTGCCTGGAGAGCAGGGGGCGCCTTCATTAATTCACCCCTCCACTTT
TRBD2 TRBJ2-3 . TRBV9 CASSVANGGAPDTQYF TGTGCCAGCAGCGTAGCTAACGGGGGGGCCCCAGATACGCAGTATTTT
TRBD1 TRBJ1-1 . TRBV11-3 CASSSRGGGMGTEAFF TGTGCCAGCAGCTCTAGAGGAGGGGGCATGGGGACTGAAGCTTTCTTT
TRBD2 TRBJ2-3 . TRBV12-3/TRBV12-4 CASRLAATDTQYF TGTGCCAGCAGACTAGCGGCCACAGATACGCAGTATTTT